These 24 T cell receptor beta chains came from one sample sequenced in a study of blood T cell repertoires in COVID-19 (dated by TCRdb to the early 2020s). Library construction relied on the immunoSEQ multiplex PCR assay. In its TCRdb copy, this immuneACCESS table keeps in-frame sequences only and misses some clones. Where compared with another copy, unresolved V genes explain less than half of these, and the others have no known cause. This sample has tens of thousands of clones in its table, and 80% to 90% of those were observed once. 1% to 1.5% of the sample goes to the ten largest clones. Material for sequencing was peripheral blood. The receptors were gathered from a woman aged 80 or over with acute or convalescent COVID-19.

The chain employs TRBV13 and TRBJ2-3, with unresolved D. Trimming cost V 3 bases and J 5 bases, with 6 bases left between them. Germline CDR1 reads PRHDT; CDR2 reads FYEKMQ (reference sequence). This CDR3 contains 12 residues. The CDR3 is CASSFRGDTQYF. The CDR3 DNA reads TGTGCCAGCAGCTTCCGAGGAGATACGCAGTATTTT.

The chain combines TRBV29-1 with TRBJ1-2; TRBD1 aligns across 7 bases. CDR3 size: 15 residues. Germline CDR1 SQVTM, CDR2 ANQGSEA. After removal of 3 bases from V and 8 bases from J, the junction contained 15 bases not matched to a gene. The CDR3 region has the DNA TGCAGCGTTGAGGGAGGACAGGACTTAGAGAGGGGCTACACCTTC. This translates into CSVEGGQDLERGYTF.

The chain has TRBV27 and TRBJ2-6, with TRBD1 as a possible D gene (6 bases). This CDR3 comprises 15 residues. Germline V gene lookup returns CDR1 MNHEY and CDR2 SMNVEV (reference sequence). V lost 4 bases to trimming and J lost 2 bases, with 9 bases between them. DNA of the CDR3: TGTGCCAGCAGTTCTCCAGGGGCTGGGGCCAACGTCCTGACTTTC. Protein sequence: CASSSPGAGANVLTF. The variable domain in full, with the rest retrieved from reference TRBV27 and TRBJ2-6, is EAQVTQNPRYLITVTGKKLTVTCSQNMNHEYMSWYRQDPGLGLRQIYYSMNVEVTDKGDVPEGYKVSRKEKRNFPLILESPSPNQTSLYFCASSSPGAGANVLTFGAGSRLTVL.

V gene TRBV18 combines with J gene TRBJ2-1; D is possibly TRBD2 (6 bases). In germline, CDR1 is KGHSH, CDR2 LQKENI. The CDR3 runs to 19 residues. V was shortened by 0 bases and J by 0 bases, with 18 bases between the two germline ends. The CDR3 is CASSPPRGSPEGSYNEQFF. CDR3 DNA: TGTGCCAGCTCACCACCGCGGGGCAGTCCTGAGGGCTCCTACAATGAGCAGTTCTTC.

V is TRBV25-1 and J is TRBJ2-5; TRBD1 matches at 8 bases. The V and J ends lost 0 bases and 2 bases, in that order; junction bases with no gene match: 2. This CDR3 is 15 amino acids long. In germline, CDR1 is MGHDK, CDR2 SYGVNS. CDR3 nucleotide sequence: TGTGCCAGCAGTGAATATGGACAGGGACAAGAGACCCAGTACTTC. Translating gives CASSEYGQGQETQYF.

The chain joins TRBV6-2 or TRBV6-3 to TRBJ1-1; D uncertain. V was cut by 0 bases and J by 4 bases, with 9 bases left in between. In germline, CDR1 is MNHEY, CDR2 SVGEGT. CDR3 length equals 14 residues. CDR3 region: CASSYSSHSTEAFF. DNA for the CDR3: TGTGCCAGCAGTTACTCTTCCCACAGCACTGAAGCTTTCTTT.

The chain carries TRBV30 and TRBJ2-2; 15 bases line up with TRBD2. With V trimmed by 5 bases and J by 6 bases, 1 base remained unmatched. The CDR3 runs to 14 residues. Germline assignment: CDR1 GTSNPN and CDR2 SVGIG (reference sequence). CDR3 loop: CAWGLAGGSGELFF. CDR3 bases: TGTGCCTGGGGACTAGCGGGAGGGTCCGGGGAGCTGTTTTTT.

This clone was observed a handful of times. The genes are TRBV5-1 and TRBJ1-1, with a tentative D call TRBD1 (5 bases). CDR1 is SGHRS and CDR2 is YFSETQ in the germline V gene. V lost 4 bases to trimming and J lost 3 bases, with 10 bases between them. The CDR3 has 13 residues. CDR3 in amino acids: CASSMDTDTEAFF. The CDR3 DNA follows: TGCGCCAGCAGCATGGACACAGACACTGAAGCTTTCTTT.

The rearrangement uses TRBV2 and TRBJ2-1, with TRBD1 as a possible D gene (5 bases). The CDR3 is 14 amino acids. Germline values: CDR1 SNHLY, CDR2 FYNNEI. The ends were cut back, 7 bases at V and 0 bases at J, with 10 bases in the middle. The CDR3: CASTRAVSYNEQFF. The CDR3 DNA is TGTGCCAGCACCAGGGCGGTCTCCTACAATGAGCAGTTCTTC.

V gene TRBV12-2 combines with J gene TRBJ2-5; TRBD2, the table's D call, lacks a check against the DNA. TRBV12-2 is an annotated pseudogene. The CDR3 runs to 20 residues. This CDR3 is CASRLEGCSKELAGGETQYF. In DNA, the CDR3 is TGTGCAAGTCGCTTAGAAGGGTGTAGTAAAGAACTAGCTGGTGGAGAGACCCAGTACTTC.

The genes are TRBV30 and TRBJ1-1; a possible D gene is TRBD1 (5 bases). The V end lost 7 bases, the J end lost 5 bases, and 14 bases lay between the germline ends. This CDR3 contains 12 residues. From germline, CDR1 is GTSNPN and CDR2 SVGIG (reference sequence). The CDR3 coding sequence is TGTGCCTTAGATCAGGGTCCTACTGAAGCTTTCTTT. As protein: CALDQGPTEAFF.

The chain couples TRBV19 to TRBJ1-1; no reliable D call. Trimming left V 5 bases short and J 0 bases short, with 7 bases between. Germline CDR1 is LNHDA and CDR2 is SQIVND (reference sequence). This CDR3 contains 13 residues. The CDR3 loop is CASSATVNTEAFF. DNA for the CDR3: TGTGCCAGTAGTGCTACAGTGAACACTGAAGCTTTCTTT.

This chain links TRBV7-3 with TRBJ1-1, with D perhaps matching TRBD1 (5 bases). Trimming took 2 bases from V and 1 from J, leaving 8 bases between them. The CDR3 is made up of 14 amino acids. Germline loops: CDR1 SGHTA, CDR2 FQGTGA. The CDR3 loop is CASSLGGWNTEAFF. In DNA, the CDR3 is TGTGCCAGCAGCTTAGGGGGGTGGAACACTGAAGCTTTCTTT. Full variable domain (rest looked up from reference TRBV7-3 and TRBJ1-1): GAGVSQTPSNKVTEKGKYVELRCDPISGHTALYWYRQSLGQGPEFLIYFQGTGAADDSGLPNDRFFAVRPEGSVSTLKIQRTERGDSAVYLCASSLGGWNTEAFFGQGTRLTVV.

The genes are TRBV7-2 and TRBJ2-7, with TRBD1 matching 7 bases. This CDR3 comprises 15 residues. Per the germline V gene, CDR1 is SGHTA and CDR2 is FQGNSA. J lost 0 bases, V lost 6 bases, and 8 bases had no gene match. CDR3 region: CASRLGQAPSYEQYF. The CDR3 region has the DNA TGTGCCAGCAGACTCGGACAGGCCCCCTCCTACGAGCAGTACTTC. The whole variable domain, filled in from reference TRBV7-2 and TRBJ2-7, reads GAGVSQSPSNKVTEKGKDVELRCDPISGHTALYWYRQSLGQGLEFLIYFQGNSAPDKSGLPSDRFSAERTGGSVSTLTIQRTQQEDSAVYLCASRLGQAPSYEQYFGPGTRLTVT.

V usage is TRBV6-2 or TRBV6-3 and J usage is TRBJ2-7; tentatively, D is TRBD2 (5 bases). The germline gives CDR1 MNHEY, CDR2 SVGEGT. The V and J ends lost 2 bases and 2 bases respectively, with 10 bases between them. This CDR3 has 14 amino acids. For the CDR3, the DNA is TGTGCCAGCAGTTACGCGGACTTTACCTACGAGCAGTACTTC. Protein product: CASSYADFTYEQYF.

The chain combines TRBV7-3 with TRBJ1-1; D unresolved. With 1 base removed from V and 6 bases from J, the gap between germline ends came to 15 bases. The CDR3 has 15 residues. Germline V CDR1 and CDR2: SGHTA, FQGTGA. DNA of the CDR3: TGTGCCAGCAGCTTAAGCCGTACAGTTGCCTCTGAAGCTTTCTTT. Translation gives CASSLSRTVASEAFF.

This chain links TRBV7-2 with TRBJ1-2; D unresolved. The CDR3 sequence is 15 residues long. V lost 5 bases and J lost 4, with 17 bases in between. Germline values: CDR1 SGHTA, CDR2 FQGNSA. CDR3 region: CASSQDAGQVYGYTF. In DNA, the CDR3 is TGTGCCAGCAGCCAGGATGCGGGCCAGGTCTATGGCTACACCTTC.

The gene calls are TRBV10-3 and TRBJ1-5, with D unresolved. The ends were cut back, 3 bases at V and 2 bases at J, with 11 bases in the middle. Germline values: CDR1 ENHRY, CDR2 SYGVKD. The CDR3 sequence is 15 residues long. The CDR3 spells CAISDSSFGNQPQHF. The CDR3 region has the DNA TGTGCCATCAGTGACTCGAGTTTCGGCAATCAGCCCCAGCATTTT.

V usage is TRBV24-1 and J usage is TRBJ2-3, with D possibly matching TRBD1 (6 bases). V lost 5 bases, J lost 1 base, and 15 bases lay in between. CDR1 and CDR2 from the germline V gene are KGHDR and SFDVKD. The CDR3 is 16 amino acids. The CDR3 DNA follows: TGTGCCACCAGTGCAGGGGCCAACACAGGCACAGATACGCAGTATTTT. Its protein product is CATSAGANTGTDTQYF.

The chain recombines TRBV28 with TRBJ1-2; D gene ambiguous. The ends were cut back, 6 bases at V and 5 bases at J, with 16 bases in the middle. The CDR3 has 14 residues. Germline CDR1 MDHEN, CDR2 SYDVKM. In DNA form, the CDR3 reads TGTGCCAGCAGAATCGGGGTCGAAGGATATGGCTACACCTTC. Translating it yields CASRIGVEGYGYTF.

The J gene is TRBJ2-3, the V gene TRBV9; 12 nucleotides align to TRBD2. With 0 bases clipped from V and 1 base from J, the junction kept 6 bases outside the gene matches. Germline values: CDR1 SGDLS, CDR2 YYNGEE. This CDR3 contains 18 residues. CDR3: CASSVGASGGGGTDTQYF. Written as DNA, the CDR3 is TGTGCCAGCAGCGTAGGGGCTAGCGGGGGGGGCGGCACAGATACGCAGTATTTT.

This clone was recorded only once. The chain is built from TRBV5-4 and TRBJ2-1, with 8 bases identical to TRBD2. The junction had 11 bases not matched to a gene; V was cut back by 0 bases and J by 9 bases. The CDR3 has 16 amino acids. CDR1 and CDR2 (germline): SGHNT, YYREEE (reference sequence). CDR3 DNA sequence: TGTGCCAGCAGCTTGGATCCCAGCGGGAGTGATTTTGAGCAGTTCTTC. Protein product: CASSLDPSGSDFEQFF.

The rearrangement links TRBV3-1 (or the pseudogene TRBV3-2) to TRBJ2-5; 9 nucleotides align to TRBD1. Germline assignment: CDR1 LGHDT and CDR2 YNNKEL (reference sequence). The CDR3 loop spans 17 amino acids. The V and J ends lost 4 bases and 4 bases, in that order; junction bases with no gene match: 13. As DNA, the CDR3 is TGTGCCAGCAGCCGTCGGGACAGGGATCCCAGTCGAGAGACCCAGTACTTC. Protein: CASSRRDRDPSRETQYF.

J is TRBJ2-1 and V is TRBV19; 9 bases match TRBD2. Germline CDR1 LNHDA, CDR2 SQIVND (reference sequence). V lost 8 bases to trimming and J lost 4 bases; unmatched junction nucleotides: 6. This CDR3 spans 14 amino acids. The CDR3 reads CASHSGSSYNEQFF. The CDR3 coding sequence is TGTGCCAGTCATAGCGGGAGTTCTTACAATGAGCAGTTCTTC.